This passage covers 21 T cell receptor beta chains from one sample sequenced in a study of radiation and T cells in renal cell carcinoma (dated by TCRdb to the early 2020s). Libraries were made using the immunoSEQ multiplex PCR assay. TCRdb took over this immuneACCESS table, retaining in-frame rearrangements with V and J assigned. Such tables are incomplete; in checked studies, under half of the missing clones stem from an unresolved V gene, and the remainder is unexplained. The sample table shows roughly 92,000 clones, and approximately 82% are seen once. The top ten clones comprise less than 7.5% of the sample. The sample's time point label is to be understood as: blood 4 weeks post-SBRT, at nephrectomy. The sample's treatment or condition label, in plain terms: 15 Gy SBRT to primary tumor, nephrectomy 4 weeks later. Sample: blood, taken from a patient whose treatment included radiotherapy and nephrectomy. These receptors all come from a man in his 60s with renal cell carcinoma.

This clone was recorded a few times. The CDR3 here is CASSSGRRSYEQYF. CDR3 nucleotides: TGTGCCAGTAGTAGCGGGAGACGATCCTACGAGCAGTACTTC. This chain links TRBV19 with TRBJ2-7; 7 positions agree with TRBD2. Per the germline V gene, CDR1 is LNHDA and CDR2 is SQIVND (reference sequence). J gave up 1 base and V 4 bases, and 4 bases lay outside the gene matches. This CDR3 comprises 14 residues. The whole variable domain, filled in from reference TRBV19 and TRBJ2-7, reads DGGITQSPKYLFRKEGQNVTLSCEQNLNHDAMYWYRQDPGQGLRLIYYSQIVNDFQKGDIAEGYSVSREKKESFPLTVTSAQKNPTAFYLCASSSGRRSYEQYFGPGTRLTVT.

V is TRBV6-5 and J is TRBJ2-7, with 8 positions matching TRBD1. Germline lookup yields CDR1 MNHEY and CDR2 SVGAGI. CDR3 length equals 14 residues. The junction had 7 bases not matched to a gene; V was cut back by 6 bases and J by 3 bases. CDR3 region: CASRTGQANYEQYF. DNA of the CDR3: TGTGCCAGCAGGACGGGACAGGCAAACTACGAGCAGTACTTC.

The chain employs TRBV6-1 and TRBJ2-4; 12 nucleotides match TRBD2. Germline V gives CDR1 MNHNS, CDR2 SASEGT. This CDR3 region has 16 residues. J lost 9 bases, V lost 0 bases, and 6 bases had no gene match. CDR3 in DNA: TGTGCCAGCAGTGAAGCGGTGGGACTAGCGGGCCTCATTCAGTACTTC. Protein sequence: CASSEAVGLAGLIQYF.

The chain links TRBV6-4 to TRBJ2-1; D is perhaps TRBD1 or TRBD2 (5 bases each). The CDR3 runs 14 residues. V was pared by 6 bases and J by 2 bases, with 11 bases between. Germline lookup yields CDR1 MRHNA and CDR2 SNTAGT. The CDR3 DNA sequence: TGTGCCAGCAGGGCCGGGACCGCCTACAATGAGCAGTTCTTC. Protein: CASRAGTAYNEQFF.

Here the CDR3 reads CASSEPGVVGGYTF. The CDR3 DNA reads TGTGCCAGCAGTGAACCAGGGGTAGTGGGGGGCTACACCTTC. The V call is TRBV6-1, the J call TRBJ1-2, with D maybe TRBD1 (6 bases). Trimming removed 2 bases at V and 8 bases at J, with 15 bases between. Germline V gene sequence: CDR1 MNHNS, CDR2 SASEGT. The CDR3 extends over 14 amino acids.

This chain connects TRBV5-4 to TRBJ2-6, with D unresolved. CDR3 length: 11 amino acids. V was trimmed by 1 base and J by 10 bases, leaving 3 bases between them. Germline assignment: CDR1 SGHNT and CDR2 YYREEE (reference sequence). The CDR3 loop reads CASSLSNVLTF. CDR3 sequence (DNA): TGTGCCAGCAGCTTGAGTAACGTCCTGACTTTC.

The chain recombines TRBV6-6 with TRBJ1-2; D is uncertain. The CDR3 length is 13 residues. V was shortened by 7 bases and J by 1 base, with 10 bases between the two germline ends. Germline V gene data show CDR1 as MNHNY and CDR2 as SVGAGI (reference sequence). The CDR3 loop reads CASTPGINYGYTF. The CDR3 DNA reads TGTGCCAGCACTCCGGGGATTAACTATGGCTACACCTTC.

The CDR3 region has the DNA TGCGCCAGCAGTGTCGGCACCGGGGAGCTGTTTTTT. Protein: CASSVGTGELFF. J is TRBJ2-2 and V is TRBV10-1, with unresolved D. Germline V gene lookup returns CDR1 WNHNN and CDR2 SYGVQD (reference sequence). V lost 4 bases and J 4 bases, leaving 4 bases between the germline ends. The CDR3 spans 12 residues.

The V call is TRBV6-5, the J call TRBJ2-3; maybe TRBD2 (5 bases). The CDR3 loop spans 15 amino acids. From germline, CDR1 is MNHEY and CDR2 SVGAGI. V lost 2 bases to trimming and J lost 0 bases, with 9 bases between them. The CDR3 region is CASSYAGSSTDTQYF. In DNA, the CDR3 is TGTGCCAGCAGTTACGCGGGTTCTAGCACAGATACGCAGTATTTT.

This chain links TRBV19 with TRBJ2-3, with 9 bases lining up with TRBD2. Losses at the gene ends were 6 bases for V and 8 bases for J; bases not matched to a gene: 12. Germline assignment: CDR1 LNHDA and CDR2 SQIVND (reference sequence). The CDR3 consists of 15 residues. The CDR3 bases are TGTGCCAGTAGAACTAGCGGGTGGGGAGGAGGTACGCAGTATTTT. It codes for CASRTSGWGGGTQYF.

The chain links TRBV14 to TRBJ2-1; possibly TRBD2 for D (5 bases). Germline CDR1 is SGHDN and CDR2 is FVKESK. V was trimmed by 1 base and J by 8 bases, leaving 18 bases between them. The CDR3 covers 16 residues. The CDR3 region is CASSQVSRVHSDEQFF. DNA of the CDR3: TGTGCCAGCAGCCAAGTCTCGCGGGTACACTCGGATGAGCAGTTCTTC.

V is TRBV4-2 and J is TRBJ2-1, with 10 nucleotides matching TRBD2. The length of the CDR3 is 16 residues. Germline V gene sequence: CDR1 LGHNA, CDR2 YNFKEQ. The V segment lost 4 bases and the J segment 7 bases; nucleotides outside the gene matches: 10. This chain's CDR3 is CASSPEPSGSSNEQFF. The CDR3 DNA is TGTGCCAGCAGCCCAGAACCTAGCGGGAGTAGTAATGAGCAGTTCTTC.

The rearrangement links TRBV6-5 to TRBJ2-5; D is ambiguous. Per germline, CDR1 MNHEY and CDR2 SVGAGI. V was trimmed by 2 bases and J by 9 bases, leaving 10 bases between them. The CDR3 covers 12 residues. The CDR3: CASSYINSAQYF. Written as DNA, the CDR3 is TGTGCCAGCAGTTACATCAACTCGGCCCAGTACTTC.

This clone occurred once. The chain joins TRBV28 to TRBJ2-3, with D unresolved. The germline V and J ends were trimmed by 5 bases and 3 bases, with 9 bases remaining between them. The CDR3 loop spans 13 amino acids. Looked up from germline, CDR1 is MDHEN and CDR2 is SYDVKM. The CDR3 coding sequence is TGTGCCAGCAGTCCCCCACAGACAGATACGCAGTATTTT. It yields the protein CASSPPQTDTQYF.

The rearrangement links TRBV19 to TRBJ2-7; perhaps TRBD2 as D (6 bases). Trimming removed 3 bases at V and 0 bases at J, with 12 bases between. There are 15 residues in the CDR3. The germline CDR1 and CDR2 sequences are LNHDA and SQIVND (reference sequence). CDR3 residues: CASSMGGKGSYEQYF. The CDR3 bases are TGTGCCAGTAGTATGGGCGGGAAGGGCTCCTACGAGCAGTACTTC.

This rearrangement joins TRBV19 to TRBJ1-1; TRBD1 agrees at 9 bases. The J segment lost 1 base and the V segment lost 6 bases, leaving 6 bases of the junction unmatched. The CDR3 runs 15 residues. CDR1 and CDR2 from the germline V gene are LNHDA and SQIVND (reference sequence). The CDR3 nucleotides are TGTGCCAGTAGACCGCGGACAGGGGCGAACACTGAAGCTTTCTTT. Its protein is CASRPRTGANTEAFF.

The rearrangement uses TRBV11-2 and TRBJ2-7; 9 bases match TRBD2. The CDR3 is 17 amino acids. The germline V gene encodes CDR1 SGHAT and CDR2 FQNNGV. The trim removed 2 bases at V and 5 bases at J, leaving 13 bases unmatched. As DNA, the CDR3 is TGTGCCAGCAGCTTAAGATTAGCGGGAGTGGGCGGCGACGAGCAGTACTTC. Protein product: CASSLRLAGVGGDEQYF.

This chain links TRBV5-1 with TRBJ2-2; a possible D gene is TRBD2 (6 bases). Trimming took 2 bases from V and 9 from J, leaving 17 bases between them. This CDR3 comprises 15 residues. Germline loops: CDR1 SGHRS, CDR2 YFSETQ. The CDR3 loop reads CASSFTMGGRRELFF. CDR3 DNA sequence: TGCGCCAGCAGCTTCACTATGGGGGGTCGGCGGGAGCTGTTTTTT.

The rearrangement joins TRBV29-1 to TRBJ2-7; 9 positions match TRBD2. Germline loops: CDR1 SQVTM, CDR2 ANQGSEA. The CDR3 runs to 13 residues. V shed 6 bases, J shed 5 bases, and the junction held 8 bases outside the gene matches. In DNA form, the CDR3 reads TGCAGCGTCACCTCCGGGACTAGCCACGAGCAGTACTTC. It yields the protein CSVTSGTSHEQYF.

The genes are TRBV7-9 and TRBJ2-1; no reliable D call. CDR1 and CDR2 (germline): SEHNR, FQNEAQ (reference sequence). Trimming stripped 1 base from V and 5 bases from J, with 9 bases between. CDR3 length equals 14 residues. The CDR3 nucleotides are TGTGCCAGCAGCTTAGAGCCATCTAACAATGAGCAGTTCTTC. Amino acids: CASSLEPSNNEQFF.

The CDR3 nucleotides read TGTGCCAGCAGCCCAAACGGGGGACTAGCGGGAGAGTACAATGAGCAGTTCTTC. It specifies CASSPNGGLAGEYNEQFF. The V gene is TRBV5-5, the J gene TRBJ2-1, with 14 bases lining up with TRBD2. In germline, CDR1 is SGHKS, CDR2 YYEKEE (reference sequence). This CDR3 contains 18 residues. V was clipped by 4 bases and J by 4 bases; unmatched bases: 10.